These 14 T cell receptor beta chains share one sample of origin, sequenced in a study of cytomegalovirus exposure and HLA in healthy donors. The PCR contained 60 Vbeta and 13 Jbeta primers. Sequencing used immunoSEQ multiplex PCR; TCRdb keeps in-frame clones, though not all of them. The sample holds about 98,000 clones, approximately 74% seen once. The material sequenced was PBMCs. Receptor source: a male donor in good health and CMV-seronegative.

The chain carries TRBV6-1 and TRBJ2-3; TRBD2 is a possible D gene (5 bases). V dropped 0 bases and J dropped 8 bases, with 9 bases sitting between them. The CDR3 runs to 13 residues. The germline gives CDR1 MNHNS, CDR2 SASEGT. The CDR3, as DNA: TGTGCCAGCAGTGAAGCTCCCAGCGGTACGCAGTATTTT. Residues: CASSEAPSGTQYF.

V usage is TRBV29-1 and J usage is TRBJ2-5; 10 bases map to TRBD1. CDR1 and CDR2 from the germline V gene are SQVTM and ANQGSEA. CDR3 size: 17 residues. Trimming at V came to 4 bases and at J to 5 bases, leaving 16 bases not matched to a gene. The CDR3 is CSVGSGTGVYGEETQYF. The CDR3 coding sequence is TGCAGCGTTGGTTCAGGGACAGGGGTTTATGGCGAGGAGACCCAGTACTTC.

The chain is built from TRBV5-4 and TRBJ2-7; 11 nucleotides line up with TRBD1. Germline CDR1 SGHNT, CDR2 YYREEE (reference sequence). V dropped 4 bases and J dropped 8; count of bases not matched to a gene: 5. The CDR3 totals 13 residues. The CDR3 sequence is CASSPGQGGKQYF. As DNA, the CDR3 is TGTGCCAGCAGCCCGGGACAGGGGGGAAAGCAGTACTTC.

The genes are TRBV30 and TRBJ1-3, with 7 bases fitting TRBD1. Losses at the gene ends were 3 bases for V and 4 bases for J; bases not matched to a gene: 3. The CDR3 spans 13 residues. Per germline, CDR1 GTSNPN and CDR2 SVGIG (reference sequence). CDR3 sequence reads: CAWRGTAGNTIYF. In DNA form, the CDR3 reads TGTGCCTGGAGGGGGACAGCGGGAAACACCATATATTTT.

V and J are TRBV18 and TRBJ2-5, with 12 nucleotides matching TRBD2. The CDR3 loop spans 15 amino acids. Per germline, CDR1 KGHSH and CDR2 LQKENI. V gave up 3 bases and J gave up 5 bases; unmatched junction bases: 4. CDR3 coding DNA: TGTGCCAGCTCACCTCTAGCGGGAGGGCCGGAGACCCAGTACTTC. It specifies CASSPLAGGPETQYF.

The chain links TRBV28 to TRBJ1-5, with no clear D. V gave up 6 bases and J gave up 11 bases, with 14 bases separating them. Germline V gives CDR1 MDHEN, CDR2 SYDVKM. The CDR3 totals 12 residues. CDR3 DNA: TGTGCCAGCAGGGTAGGAGGGTCGTCCCAGCATTTT. Translating gives CASRVGGSSQHF.

The gene calls are TRBV30 and TRBJ2-7; 7 positions match TRBD1. The CDR3 runs 13 residues. From germline, CDR1 is GTSNPN and CDR2 SVGIG (reference sequence). Trimming took 1 base from V and 3 from J; bases not matched to a gene: 3. The CDR3 DNA follows: TGTGCCTGGAGTGGAGACAGGGACTACGAGCAGTACTTC. This encodes CAWSGDRDYEQYF.

The chain uses TRBV7-2 and TRBJ1-2; 7 bases fit TRBD1. With V trimmed by 4 bases and J by 3 bases, 2 bases remained unmatched. The germline gives CDR1 SGHTA, CDR2 FQGNSA. This CDR3 is 13 amino acids long. The CDR3 is CASSSRGDYGYTF. For the CDR3, the DNA is TGTGCCAGCAGCTCCAGGGGGGACTATGGCTACACCTTC.

The V and J genes are TRBV29-1 and TRBJ2-7; TRBD2 aligns across 9 bases. CDR3 size: 14 residues. The germline CDR1 and CDR2 sequences are SQVTM and ANQGSEA. V gave up 7 bases and J gave up 2 bases; unmatched junction bases: 9. CDR3 DNA sequence: TGCAGCGCCGGGGGGGGACTAGCCCCCTACGAGCAGTACTTC. Its protein product is CSAGGGLAPYEQYF.

This chain joins TRBV7-8 and TRBJ2-7, with TRBD2 identical over 9 bases. Germline V gene lookup returns CDR1 SGHVS and CDR2 FQNEAQ. The length of the CDR3 is 15 residues. Trimming took 5 bases from V and 5 from J; bases not matched to a gene: 10. CDR3 in DNA: TGTGCCAGCAGCCCTACTCGCGGGAGGGCTAACGAGCAGTACTTC. Its protein product is CASSPTRGRANEQYF.

The CDR3 region is CASSPGLADKTSTDTQYF. For the CDR3, the DNA is TGTGCCAGCAGCCCGGGACTAGCGGACAAAACAAGCACAGATACGCAGTATTTT. The chain uses TRBV27 and TRBJ2-3, with 11 bases lining up with TRBD2. CDR1 and CDR2 from the germline V gene are MNHEY and SMNVEV (reference sequence). CDR3 size: 18 residues. Unmatched junction bases numbered 11, after V lost 6 bases and J lost 0 bases.

The chain combines TRBV28 with TRBJ2-2; TRBD2 agrees at 9 bases. CDR3 length: 16 residues. J was trimmed by 1 base and V by 8 bases; bases with no gene match: 8. Germline V lookup: CDR1 MDHEN, CDR2 SYDVKM. Written as DNA, the CDR3 is TGTGCCAGCGTTCTAGCGGGACTGGAGAACACCGGGGAGCTGTTTTTT. This translates into CASVLAGLENTGELFF.

The gene calls are TRBV15 and TRBJ2-5; D uncertain. Germline V gene lookup returns CDR1 LNHNV and CDR2 YYDKDF (reference sequence). Deletions cut 0 bases from V and 5 bases from J, with 19 bases between. The CDR3 covers 17 residues. The CDR3, as DNA: TGTGCCACCAGCAGAGATCGGGTGCAAGCCGATAGGGAGACCCAGTACTTC. Protein: CATSRDRVQADRETQYF. The whole variable domain, filled in from reference TRBV15 and TRBJ2-5, reads DAMVIQNPRYQVTQFGKPVTLSCSQTLNHNVMYWYQQKSSQAPKLLFHYYDKDFNNEADTPDNFQSRRPNTSFCFLDIRSPGLGDTAMYLCATSRDRVQADRETQYFGPGTRLLVL.

This chain connects TRBV11-2 to TRBJ2-3, with TRBD2 as a possible D gene (5 bases). The V end lost 0 bases, the J end lost 2 bases, and 15 bases lay between the germline ends. The CDR3 contains 17 residues. The germline V gene encodes CDR1 SGHAT and CDR2 FQNNGV. CDR3 sequence (DNA): TGTGCCAGCAGCTTAGAGGTGGGCGGGTGGCTCACAGATACGCAGTATTTT. Translated, it gives CASSLEVGGWLTDTQYF.